In this sample, the clone carrying this T cell receptor beta chain turned up many times. Antigen: not known. The sample originates from a study of CD8+CD57+ T cells in acquired aplastic anemia. Across the study: The DNA of sorted CD4+ and CD8+ cells averaged 3.2 ug.

Overall study results and limits: It was found that roughly 31 CD8+ CDR3 sequences were shared between patients and controls.

Profiling that covered TCR beta VDJ and CDR3 relied on genomic DNA as its template. Each CDR3 protein gets one entry after TCRdb re-called the reads with MiXCR. The table has approximately 220,000 distinct CDR3 sequences, 47% seen once. Germline CDR1 reads SGHRS; CDR2 reads YFSETQ. The CDR3 length is 14 residues. V was clipped by 4 bases and J by 2 bases, with 13 bases between them. Only patients with CD8+CD57+ cell expansion on flow cytometry were chosen for sequencing. Diagnosis of severe acquired aplastic anemia applied to all patients. Patients had received no therapy at the time of blood sampling.

The chain links TRBV5-1 to TRBJ2-7, with D perhaps matching TRBD1 (6 bases). The sequenced material came from sorted CD4+, CD8+, or CD8+CD57+ T cells (not recorded which) from PBMCs. This TCR came from a human donor with aplastic anemia. The CDR3 coding sequence is TGCGCCAGCAGCCAACGGGACATCCCCTACGAGCAGTACTTC. It encodes CASSQRDIPYEQYF.